The next 31 T cell receptor beta chains were all read from a single sample in a study of shared clonotypes between healthy human individuals. The protocol was immunoSEQ multiplex PCR, while the TCRdb copy is restricted to in-frame clones and leaves out a portion. Altogether under 650,000 clones are present, roughly 95% being singletons, with the ten largest covering approximately 0.06%. Sequencing used naive CD4+ T cells sorted from blood. Subset noted: CD45RA+ positively selected. These receptors all come from a woman between 25 and 40 years old in good health.

This clone was counted once. The rearrangement uses TRBV13 and TRBJ2-7; 10 positions agree with TRBD1. Trimming cost V 6 bases and J 5 bases; bases outside gene matches: 10. Germline V CDR1 and CDR2: PRHDT, FYEKMQ (reference sequence). CDR3 size: 15 residues. CDR3 sequence reads: CASSPNRDRGHEQYF. The DNA for the CDR3 is TGTGCCAGCAGTCCTAACCGGGACAGGGGCCACGAGCAGTACTTC.

The rearrangement uses TRBV5-1 and TRBJ2-7, with a possible D match to TRBD2 (6 bases). The germline CDR1 and CDR2 sequences are SGHRS and YFSETQ. V lost 4 bases and J lost 0, with 11 bases in between. This CDR3 is built from 14 residues. CDR3: CASSRRDFSYEQYF. As DNA, the CDR3 is TGCGCCAGCAGCCGCAGGGACTTCTCCTACGAGCAGTACTTC.

This clone was seen only once. The CDR3 is CASSPGQDYGYTF. The CDR3 bases are TGTGCCAGCAGTCCCGGACAGGACTATGGCTACACCTTC. The chain has TRBV6-1 and TRBJ1-2; TRBD1 aligns across 7 bases. Germline V gene lookup returns CDR1 MNHNS and CDR2 SASEGT. CDR3 size: 13 residues. Losses at the gene ends were 5 bases for V and 3 bases for J; bases not matched to a gene: 3.

The chain uses TRBV28 and TRBJ1-5; the D is unclear. This CDR3 region has 14 residues. V lost 3 bases to trimming and J lost 9 bases, with 15 bases between them. Germline CDR1 MDHEN, CDR2 SYDVKM. CDR3 sequence reads: CASSFSAGRPPQHF. Written as DNA, the CDR3 is TGTGCCAGCAGTTTCTCGGCCGGCAGGCCGCCCCAGCATTTT.

A single count supports this clone. The CDR3 sequence is CASSEGLGLSYEQYF. The CDR3 DNA follows: TGTGCCAGCAGCGAGGGACTAGGACTTTCCTACGAGCAGTACTTC. V is TRBV7-9 and J is TRBJ2-7, with 8 bases lining up with TRBD2. The CDR3 totals 15 residues. V lost 5 bases, J lost 1 base, and 7 bases stayed unmatched. The V gene's germline CDR1 is SEHNR and CDR2 FQNEAQ (reference sequence).

The rearrangement uses TRBV27 and TRBJ2-2, with TRBD1 matching over 8 bases. CDR1 is MNHEY and CDR2 is SMNVEV in the germline V gene (reference sequence). Trimming took 3 bases from V and 4 from J; bases not matched to a gene: 13. This CDR3 spans 18 amino acids. DNA for the CDR3: TGTGCCAGCAGTTTTTGGTTCCTGGACAGGGAGAGCACCGGGGAGCTGTTTTTT. It codes for CASSFWFLDRESTGELFF.

This sequence joins TRBV18 and TRBJ1-5; possibly TRBD1 for D (6 bases). Germline values: CDR1 KGHSH, CDR2 LQKENI. The CDR3 contains 14 residues. The ends were cut back, 4 bases at V and 7 bases at J, with 14 bases in the middle. The CDR3 region has the DNA TGTGCCAGCTCACTACAGGGTCTAGAACAGCCCCAGCATTTT. This encodes CASSLQGLEQPQHF.

CDR3 bases: TGTGCCAGCAGCTTGTACCTAGCGGGAGGCCTCTTATCCTACGAGCAGTACTTC. It codes for CASSLYLAGGLLSYEQYF. The V gene is TRBV7-2, the J gene TRBJ2-7; 11 nucleotides match TRBD2. This CDR3 has 18 residues. Germline CDR1 SGHTA, CDR2 FQGNSA. V shed 3 bases and J 1 base; nucleotides not matched to a gene: 11.

V is TRBV19 and J is TRBJ2-7, with D hard to call. The V gene's germline CDR1 is LNHDA and CDR2 SQIVND (reference sequence). V gave up 3 bases and J gave up 8 bases, with 17 bases separating them. This CDR3 has 14 residues. The CDR3 loop is CASSIVWQSKQQYF. CDR3 nucleotide sequence: TGTGCCAGTAGTATCGTTTGGCAGAGTAAGCAGCAGTACTTC.

This clone has a single count. CDR3 coding DNA: TGTGCCAGTAGTCAAGGGACCGGGACAGGATTCTTCGCGGGAGCTGGTGAGCAGTACTTC. Protein sequence: CASSQGTGTGFFAGAGEQYF. The chain couples TRBV19 to TRBJ2-7; weak D call: TRBD1 (8 bases). V shed 5 bases and J shed 7 bases, with 36 bases lying between them. The CDR3 length is 20 residues. CDR1 is LNHDA and CDR2 is SQIVND in the germline V gene (reference sequence).

V is TRBV2 and J is TRBJ1-5, with 11 bases lining up with TRBD1. The CDR3 contains 16 residues. CDR1 and CDR2 from the germline V gene are SNHLY and FYNNEI. The V gene end was trimmed by 3 bases and the J gene end by 5 bases; junction bases not matched to a gene: 6. The CDR3 DNA is TGTGCCAGCAGTGAGAGGACAGGGGGCGTCGATCAGCCCCAGCATTTT. Translated, it gives CASSERTGGVDQPQHF.

The rearrangement joins TRBV7-2 to TRBJ2-7; 7 bases map to TRBD2. The germline CDR1 and CDR2 sequences are SGHTA and FQGNSA. This CDR3 has 14 residues. The V and J ends lost 4 bases and 3 bases, in that order; junction bases with no gene match: 6. This CDR3 reads CASSSGLTHYEQYF. The DNA of the CDR3 is TGTGCCAGCAGCTCGGGACTAACTCACTACGAGCAGTACTTC.

CDR3 bases: TGCGCCAGCAGCTTGGGCAGCGGGAGGGCCTCAGATACGCAGTATTTT. It specifies CASSLGSGRASDTQYF. The J gene is TRBJ2-3, the V gene TRBV5-1, with 10 bases fitting TRBD2. Germline CDR1 and CDR2: SGHRS and YFSETQ. This CDR3 spans 16 amino acids. The J segment lost 4 bases and the V segment lost 0 bases, leaving 5 bases of the junction unmatched.

CDR3 coding DNA: TGCGCCAGCAGCTTGTTAGAGAGTCTAAACACTGAAGCTTTCTTT. It translates to CASSLLESLNTEAFF. The chain recombines TRBV5-1 with TRBJ1-1; D is ambiguous. With 1 base removed from V and 2 bases from J, the gap between germline ends came to 12 bases. The CDR3 contains 15 residues. Germline loops: CDR1 SGHRS, CDR2 YFSETQ.

The V and J genes are TRBV2 and TRBJ1-3; a possible D gene is TRBD1 (6 bases). Germline V lookup: CDR1 SNHLY, CDR2 FYNNEI. V lost 4 bases to trimming and J lost 5 bases, with 15 bases between them. CDR3 length equals 15 residues. The CDR3 DNA is TGTGCCAGCAGTGTCCGGCTGGACAGCAGAAACACCATATATTTT. Protein sequence: CASSVRLDSRNTIYF.

The chain has TRBV29-1 and TRBJ1-4, with D tentatively TRBD1 (6 bases). This CDR3 has 14 residues. CDR1 is SQVTM, CDR2 ANQGSEA, per germline. V was cut by 5 bases and J by 8 bases, with 18 bases left in between. The CDR3 region has the DNA TGCAGCGTTTGTCTACAGGGTTTTAAGGAAAAACTGTTTTTT. Amino acids: CSVCLQGFKEKLFF.

The chain links TRBV29-1 to TRBJ2-1; possible D gene TRBD1, 7 bases. Trimming pared 4 bases from V and 7 bases from J, leaving 23 bases between. The CDR3 spans 16 residues. CDR1 SQVTM and CDR2 ANQGSEA come from the germline V gene. CDR3 DNA: TGCAGCGTTGCCCCACGAGGCCCACAGGGGAGGAATGAGCAGTTCTTC. Its protein is CSVAPRGPQGRNEQFF.

This chain links TRBV19 with TRBJ1-1, with TRBD1 as a possible D gene (6 bases). The germline V gene has CDR1 LNHDA and CDR2 SQIVND (reference sequence). Trimming took off 6 bases at V and 3 bases at J, with 17 bases between the two ends. This CDR3 is built from 15 residues. DNA for the CDR3: TGTGCCAGTAGGGGGAACAGGGCGGAGGACACTGAAGCTTTCTTT. The encoded protein is CASRGNRAEDTEAFF.

This rearrangement joins TRBV5-1 to TRBJ2-7, with D possibly TRBD1 on 6 matching bases. The CDR3 totals 16 residues. The V end lost 2 bases, the J end lost 2 bases, and 17 bases lay between the germline ends. The V gene's germline CDR1 is SGHRS and CDR2 YFSETQ. DNA of the CDR3: TGCGCCAGCAGCTTCCCTTCAGGCAGGGGTGCCTACGAGCAGTACTTC. Protein: CASSFPSGRGAYEQYF.

This chain connects TRBV7-9 to TRBJ2-5; a weak D match, TRBD2 (5 bases). Germline V gene sequence: CDR1 SEHNR, CDR2 FQNEAQ (reference sequence). V was pared by 3 bases and J by 3 bases, with 11 bases between. This CDR3 comprises 14 residues. The CDR3 loop is CASSLRGLKETQYF. The CDR3 DNA is TGTGCCAGCAGCTTGAGAGGACTTAAAGAGACCCAGTACTTC.

This clone came up once. The chain links TRBV6-6 to TRBJ2-7; 9 nucleotides line up with TRBD1. J was trimmed by 2 bases and V by 0 bases; bases with no gene match: 2. Germline V gene data show CDR1 as MNHNY and CDR2 as SVGAGI (reference sequence). The CDR3 loop spans 15 amino acids. CDR3 coding DNA: TGTGCCAGCAGTTACTCGGGACAGGGACCCTACGAGCAGTACTTC. Translation gives CASSYSGQGPYEQYF.

The rearrangement uses TRBV6-5 and TRBJ1-3; D remains unclear. The germline V gene encodes CDR1 MNHEY and CDR2 SVGAGI. The length of the CDR3 is 11 residues. Trimming took off 8 bases at V and 2 bases at J, with 4 bases between the two ends. CDR3 in DNA: TGTGCCAGCGGGACTGGAAACACCATATATTTT. Translating gives CASGTGNTIYF.

The genes are TRBV18 and TRBJ2-3, with TRBD1 matching over 8 bases. The CDR3 is made up of 16 amino acids. Germline CDR1 and CDR2: KGHSH and LQKENI. V shed 1 base, J shed 6 bases, and the junction held 9 bases outside the gene matches. Here the CDR3 DNA reads TGTGCCAGCTCACCACAAGACAGGGGCCCTGTTGATACGCAGTATTTT. Residues: CASSPQDRGPVDTQYF.

As concerns this clone: Within the sample, other DNA sequences also encode this same CDR3. The chain joins TRBV5-1 to TRBJ1-5; tentatively, D is TRBD1 (6 bases). Trimming removed 0 bases at V and 6 bases at J, with 10 bases between. CDR3 length: 14 residues. The germline V gene has CDR1 SGHRS and CDR2 YFSETQ. CDR3 region: CASSLEQGGQPQHF. CDR3 DNA sequence: TGCGCCAGCAGCTTGGAACAGGGAGGTCAGCCCCAGCATTTT. Filled out from reference TRBV5-1 and TRBJ1-5, the complete variable domain reads KAGVTQTPRYLIKTRGQQVTLSCSPISGHRSVSWYQQTPGQGLQFLFEYFSETQRNKGNFPGRFSGRQFSNSRSEMNVSTLELGDSALYLCASSLEQGGQPQHFGDGTRLSIL.

The chain combines TRBV9 with TRBJ2-1; 14 bases are a match to TRBD2. V gave up 2 bases and J gave up 8 bases; unmatched junction bases: 9. The CDR3 loop spans 17 amino acids. Looked up from germline, CDR1 is SGDLS and CDR2 is YYNGEE. DNA for the CDR3: TGTGCCAGCAGCGTTAAGGGACTAGCGGGAGATGGCGATGAGCAGTTCTTC. This codes for CASSVKGLAGDGDEQFF. The complete variable domain, with remaining parts taken from reference TRBV9 and TRBJ2-1, reads DSGVTQTPKHLITATGQRVTLRCSPRSGDLSVYWYQQSLDQGLQFLIQYYNGEERAKGNILERFSAQQFPDLHSELNLSSLELGDSALYFCASSVKGLAGDGDEQFFGPGTRLTVL.

The rearrangement joins TRBV7-2 to TRBJ1-5; no clear D gene. With 5 bases removed from V and 0 bases from J, the gap between germline ends came to 14 bases. The germline gives CDR1 SGHTA, CDR2 FQGNSA. This CDR3 region has 16 residues. The CDR3 loop is CASSPTLWNSNQPQHF. The CDR3 DNA follows: TGTGCCAGCAGCCCCACGCTGTGGAATAGCAATCAGCCCCAGCATTTT. Complete variable domain (other parts from reference TRBV7-2 and TRBJ1-5): GAGVSQSPSNKVTEKGKDVELRCDPISGHTALYWYRQSLGQGLEFLIYFQGNSAPDKSGLPSDRFSAERTGGSVSTLTIQRTQQEDSAVYLCASSPTLWNSNQPQHFGDGTRLSIL.

This chain connects TRBV19 to TRBJ2-7; 12 positions match TRBD1. Germline CDR1 is LNHDA and CDR2 is SQIVND (reference sequence). The CDR3 consists of 14 residues. Trimming cost V 4 bases and J 6 bases; bases outside gene matches: 4. CDR3 nucleotide sequence: TGTGCCAGTAGTAAGGGACAGGGGGCGCGCGAGCAGTACTTC. This codes for CASSKGQGAREQYF. Full variable domain (remainder filled in from reference TRBV19 and TRBJ2-7): DGGITQSPKYLFRKEGQNVTLSCEQNLNHDAMYWYRQDPGQGLRLIYYSQIVNDFQKGDIAEGYSVSREKKESFPLTVTSAQKNPTAFYLCASSKGQGAREQYFGPGTRLTVT.

J is TRBJ1-3 and V is TRBV5-6; D is possibly TRBD1 (5 bases). V lost 4 bases and J 2 bases, leaving 13 bases between the germline ends. Germline V gene sequence: CDR1 SGHDT, CDR2 YYEEEE. The CDR3 totals 15 residues. The CDR3 is CASSPRRGAGNTIYF. The CDR3 nucleotides are TGTGCCAGCAGCCCACGCCGAGGGGCTGGAAACACCATATATTTT.

The chain links TRBV27 to TRBJ1-3; D is undetermined. The CDR3 consists of 11 residues. V lost 11 bases and J lost 3, with 8 bases in between. Germline CDR1 MNHEY, CDR2 SMNVEV (reference sequence). The CDR3 loop is CAGKSGNTIYF. CDR3 DNA: TGTGCCGGCAAGAGTGGAAACACCATATATTTT.

The CDR3 region is CASSPRPGGGLDTEAFF. CDR3 in DNA: TGTGCCAGCAGCCCCCGGCCGGGGGGAGGGCTGGACACTGAAGCTTTCTTT. The J gene is TRBJ1-1, the V gene TRBV11-2; weak D call: TRBD1 (5 bases). V lost 5 bases and J 3 bases, leaving 22 bases between the germline ends. The V gene's germline CDR1 is SGHAT and CDR2 FQNNGV. CDR3 length: 17 amino acids.

The chain couples TRBV19 to TRBJ1-1; no clear D gene. This CDR3 region has 14 residues. Germline lookup yields CDR1 LNHDA and CDR2 SQIVND (reference sequence). Trimming left V 5 bases short and J 3 bases short, with 13 bases between. As DNA, the CDR3 is TGTGCCAGTAGTCTTTTTCGCAGAGACACTGAAGCTTTCTTT. The encoded protein is CASSLFRRDTEAFF.